This T cell receptor beta chain derives from a study of blood T cell repertoires in COVID-19. As for the study in general: COVID-19 samples, acute and convalescent, were from the United States, Italy and Spain.

Profiling relied on immunoSEQ multiplex PCR, and the TCRdb table lists in-frame clones only, not all of them. The data show tens of thousands of clones, approximately 82% seen once. The length of the CDR3 is 16 residues. Trimming took 6 bases from V and 4 from J; bases not matched to a gene: 9. In germline, CDR1 is LNHDA, CDR2 SQIVND (reference sequence). The specimen was peripheral blood. The chain recombines TRBV19 with TRBJ2-2, with 9 bases fitting TRBD1. The TCR sequence derives from a man at least 80 years old with active COVID-19. The CDR3 sequence: CASSSRDRATTGELFF. The DNA of the CDR3 is TGTGCCAGTAGCTCCCGGGACAGGGCAACCACCGGGGAGCTGTTTTTT.